This T cell receptor (beta chain) was retrieved from a study of blood T cell repertoires in COVID-19. Overall study context: Samples of COVID-19 (acute and convalescent) were obtained from the United States, Italy and Spain. Sample material is recorded as cDNA or gDNA derived from T cells, B-cell-depleted T cells, or PBMCs.

Original analysis: Amplification of reference gene primers provided the estimated nucleated cell counts. Profiled with immunoSEQ multiplex PCR; TCRdb holds only in-frame clones, not every one. The V and J calls and clone size were taken over from that table, and D and trimming were inferred from the DNA. The table includes tens of thousands of clones, roughly 86% detected once. V lost 0 bases and J lost 8; bases outside the gene matches: 6. The germline gives CDR1 MNHEY, CDR2 SVGAGI. The CDR3 is made up of 15 amino acids. Sequencing was carried out using peripheral blood. The TCR was taken from a human donor in a cohort sampled during active COVID-19. The chain links TRBV6-5 to TRBJ1-4, with 7 bases lining up with TRBD1. This chain's CDR3 is CASSYSGRGWEKLFF. In DNA form, the CDR3 reads TGTGCCAGCAGTTACTCGGGCAGGGGGTGGGAAAAACTGTTTTTT.